The present T cell receptor (beta chain) was sequenced within a study of Graves' ophthalmopathy and Graves' hyperthyroidism. Study results and caveats: In blood appeared most of the expanded thyroid clonotypes whose frequency exceeded 0.001.

As for this clonotype: Its antigen is currently unknown.

The term stable hyperthyroidism indicated an absence of ophthalmopathy within 18 months of follow-up. Other autoimmune diseases, uncontrolled infections, pregnancy or lactation led to the exclusion of patients. PBMCs were density-gradient isolated from roughly 10 ml fresh blood. Deletions cut 0 bases from V and 4 bases from J, with 12 bases between. This CDR3 is built from 15 residues. From RNA, the CDR3 regions of TCR beta chains were amplified and sequenced. HTBI primers were employed in first-round RT-PCR, then a second-round multiplex PCR followed. In TCRdb, the multiplex PCR reads were re-called with MiXCR into one record per CDR3 protein. The table includes about 16,000 distinct CDR3 sequences, 46% detected once.

This sequence was found in a woman aged 40 to 50 with stable Graves' hyperthyroidism. Sequencing used peripheral blood. The chain has TRBV12-3 or TRBV12-4 and TRBJ1-2; TRBD1 is a possible D gene (6 bases). CDR3 sequence: CASSLAGQSPYGYTF. The CDR3 region has the DNA TGTGCCAGCAGTTTAGCCGGACAGTCACCCTATGGCTACACCTTC.